Reported below is one TCR beta chain. What it recognizes is unknown. V gave up 3 bases and J gave up 3 bases, with 12 bases separating them. The CDR3 spans 14 residues. From germline, CDR1 is KGHSH and CDR2 LQKENI. The sample originates from a study of T cell responses to AZD1222 COVID-19 vaccine. Overall study context: Investigators merged groups given second doses at roughly 4 or roughly 12 weeks.

Study-wide results and limits: The study sampled repertoires only after the peak T cell response. Close to half of spike-specific TCRs reportedly recognize unmutated variant regions.

The method was immunoSEQ multiplex PCR; TCRdb's version includes in-frame clones alone and lacks a portion of them. The sample contains over 100,000 clones, around 90% of which appear only once. The rearrangement links TRBV18 to TRBJ2-7; D gene ambiguous. The sequencing used peripheral blood, collected on day 0 of AZD1222 vaccination. This TCR was recovered from an adult in good health. DNA for the CDR3: TGTGCCAGCTCACCTCAGAGGCAATACTACGAGCAGTACTTC. This translates into CASSPQRQYYEQYF.